This T cell receptor beta chain was observed in a study of identical twins (dated by TCRdb to the mid-2010s). For the study in its entirety: TCR alpha and beta repertoires from monozygotic twins, unrelated adults of various ages and cord blood were deep-sequenced to test whether fetal clonotypes persist. Replicate twin experiments were performed at different times using different library preparation protocols to rule out contamination.

All donors were healthy Caucasians. The CDR3 measures 14 amino acids from cysteine to phenylalanine. Only the CDR3 region is kept as DNA, spanning 42 bases read in frame from base 1. V and J lose 3 bases and 7 bases, and a span of 15 bases separates them. Library generation was performed with 5' RACE. The sequencer listed for this sample is Illumina HiSeq 2000. A universal primer binding site was added through template switching, and the final cDNA carried a unique molecular identifier so that TCR cDNA molecules could be counted accurately. First-strand cDNA for TCR alpha and beta chains was synthesized from specific primers in the conserved constant-segment region. Each cDNA library was double barcoded, with a SMART-Mk sample barcode plus Illumina barcodes, to control for contamination. TruSeq adapter sequences, together with Illumina sample barcodes, were added in two successive PCR steps. The Illumina HiSeq platform was used with custom primers to sequence TCR alpha and beta cDNA libraries. The original pipeline was this. MiGEC processed the raw reads to extract unique molecular identifiers, while MiXCR was used to determine the CDR3 positions. For each individual, recombination models were inferred using an EM algorithm with the repgenHMM and IGoR tools. The tcR package in R was used for shared clonotype analysis, with sharing normalized by the product of cloneset sizes. To study raw recombination without the effects of thymic and clonal selection, out-of-frame nonproductive sequences were analyzed. The public reads were quality trimmed at Q25 with fastp and then assembled into clones with MiXCR by TCRdb, keeping productive beta chains. Each CDR3 protein gets just one entry, which takes the most common genes and DNA from the rows behind it. TCRdb, rather than the study authors, made the V and J calls. The sample includes some 1,600,000 distinct CDR3 sequences, with roughly 35% observed a single time. Roughly 0.3% of the sample is in the top ten clones.

Results the study describes overall, beyond this receptor: Compared with coincidental sharing between unrelated individuals, out-of-frame TCR alpha sequences shared between twins had an excess of sequences with low generation probability. Invariant T cells such as MAIT and iNKT could partly confound zero-insertion analyses, though diverse VJ usage argued against this for most clonotypes. The excess sharing between twins in beta out-of-frame sequences was weaker because fewer shared sequences reduced the signal-to-noise ratio. Because the same donors could not be followed over many years, the conclusions depended on cross-sectional statistical analysis. Fewer insertions were carried by abundant cord blood beta clonotypes; a weaker similar trend was observed in young adult naive repertoires, while no such trend was observed in memory repertoires. In monozygotic twins, out-of-frame TCR alpha sharing was systematically underestimated by recombination models, although the models agreed with sharing between unrelated individuals.

Regarding this clonotype: Its binding antigen is unknown. Base-call qualities are not available, and no considerably larger clone is one nucleotide away.

What was sequenced was cord blood. The V gene is TRBV12-3 or TRBV12-4 and the J gene is TRBJ1-2, with a tentative D gene TRBD1 over 5 matching bases. This receptor was obtained from a newborn girl in good health. The CDR3 reads CASSFELGDCGYTF. The DNA sequence reads TGTGCCAGCAGTTTTGAGTTAGGGGACTGTGGCTACACCTTC.